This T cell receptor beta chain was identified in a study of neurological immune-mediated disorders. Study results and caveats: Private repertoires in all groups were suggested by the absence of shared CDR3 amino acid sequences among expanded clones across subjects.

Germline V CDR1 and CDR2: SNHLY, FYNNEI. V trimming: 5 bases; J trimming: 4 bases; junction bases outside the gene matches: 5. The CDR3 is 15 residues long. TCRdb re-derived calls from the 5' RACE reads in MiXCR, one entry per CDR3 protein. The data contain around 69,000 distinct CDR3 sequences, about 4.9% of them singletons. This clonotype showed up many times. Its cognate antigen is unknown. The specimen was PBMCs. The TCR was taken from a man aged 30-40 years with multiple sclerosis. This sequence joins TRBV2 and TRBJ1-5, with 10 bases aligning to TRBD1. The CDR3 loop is CASSPRTGGNQPQHF. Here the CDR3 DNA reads TGTGCCAGCAGTCCACGGACAGGGGGGAATCAGCCCCAGCATTTT.